One and the same sample provided the 5 T cell receptor beta chains below, sequenced in a study of T cells in Graves' hyperthyroidism and ophthalmopathy. RNA transcripts served as the template for amplifying TCR beta CDR3 regions. HTBI primers were the set used in a first-round RT-PCR of the TCR CDR3. MiXCR was run by TCRdb on the multiplex PCR reads, yielding one entry per CDR3 protein. This repertoire shows roughly 700,000 distinct CDR3 sequences, around 13% found once; its top ten account for more than 8.5%. Sequenced: blood. The receptors here all came from a woman aged 18 to 35 with Graves' hyperthyroidism.

The chain recombines TRBV27 with TRBJ2-7; the D call may be TRBD1 or TRBD2 (5 bases each). Trimming took off 10 bases at V and 6 bases at J, with 13 bases between the two ends. The CDR3 covers 11 residues. Germline lookup yields CDR1 MNHEY and CDR2 SMNVEV (reference sequence). In DNA, the CDR3 is TGTGCCACCAAGGGGACCTGCGAGCAGTACTTC. Its translation: CATKGTCEQYF.

The V gene is TRBV27, the J gene TRBJ2-1; 8 nucleotides align to TRBD2. J lost 2 bases, V lost 6 bases, and 9 bases had no gene match. The CDR3 is made up of 16 amino acids. CDR1 is MNHEY and CDR2 is SMNVEV in the germline V gene (reference sequence). The CDR3 region is CASRGATSVPYNEQFF. DNA of the CDR3: TGTGCCAGCAGAGGGGCGACTAGCGTTCCCTACAATGAGCAGTTCTTC.

The J gene is TRBJ2-7, the V gene TRBV6-5, with TRBD2 matching over 7 bases. Germline V lookup: CDR1 MNHEY, CDR2 SVGAGI. This CDR3 is 16 amino acids long. With V trimmed by 0 bases and J by 6 bases, 11 bases remained unmatched. The CDR3 DNA is TGTGCCAGCAGTTACTCGAGGACTAGTTCGTCCCGCGAGCAGTACTTC. The encoded protein is CASSYSRTSSSREQYF.

The sample holds a few counts of this clonotype. V usage is TRBV7-3 and J usage is TRBJ2-3; D call uncertain. Germline assignment: CDR1 SGHTA and CDR2 FQGTGA. The ends were cut back, 5 bases at V and 0 bases at J, with 15 bases in the middle. The CDR3 consists of 16 residues. The CDR3 nucleotides are TGTGCCAGCAGCCCAGGCCCTCGTGCTAGCACAGATACGCAGTATTTT. The encoded protein is CASSPGPRASTDTQYF.

This clonotype turned up a few times. The chain has TRBV2 and TRBJ2-2, with TRBD2 identical over 10 bases. V lost 4 bases and J lost 3; bases outside the gene matches: 8. CDR3 size: 17 residues. Germline V gene sequence: CDR1 SNHLY, CDR2 FYNNEI. The CDR3 nucleotides read TGTGCCAGCAGTGTCCCGCTAGCGGGAGTTTACACCGGGGAGCTGTTTTTT. Translating it yields CASSVPLAGVYTGELFF.